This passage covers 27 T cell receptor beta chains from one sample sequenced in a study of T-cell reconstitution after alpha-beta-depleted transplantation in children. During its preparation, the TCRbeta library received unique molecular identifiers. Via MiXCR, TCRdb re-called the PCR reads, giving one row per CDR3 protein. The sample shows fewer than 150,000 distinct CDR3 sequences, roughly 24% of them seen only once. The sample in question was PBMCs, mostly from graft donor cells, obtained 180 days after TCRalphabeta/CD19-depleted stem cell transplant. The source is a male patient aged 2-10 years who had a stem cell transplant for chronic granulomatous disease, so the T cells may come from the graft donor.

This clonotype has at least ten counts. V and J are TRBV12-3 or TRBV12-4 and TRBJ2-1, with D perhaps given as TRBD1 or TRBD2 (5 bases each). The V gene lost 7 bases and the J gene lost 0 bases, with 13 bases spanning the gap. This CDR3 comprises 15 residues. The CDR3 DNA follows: TGTGCCAGCAACAATTGGGGGAGCTCCTACAATGAGCAGTTCTTC. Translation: CASNNWGSSYNEQFF.

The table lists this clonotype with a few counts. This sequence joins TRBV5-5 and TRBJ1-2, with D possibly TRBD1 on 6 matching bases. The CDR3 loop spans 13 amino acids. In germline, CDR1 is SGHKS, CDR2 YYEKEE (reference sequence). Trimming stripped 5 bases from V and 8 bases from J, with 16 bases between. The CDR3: CASSIPGTSGYTF. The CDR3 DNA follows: TGTGCCAGCAGTATTCCCGGGACATCGGGCTACACCTTC. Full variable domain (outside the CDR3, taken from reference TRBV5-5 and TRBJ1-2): DAGVTQSPTHLIKTRGQQVTLRCSPISGHKSVSWYQQVLGQGPQFIFQYYEKEERGRGNFPDRFSARQFPNYSSELNVNALLLGDSALYLCASSIPGTSGYTFGSGTRLTVV.

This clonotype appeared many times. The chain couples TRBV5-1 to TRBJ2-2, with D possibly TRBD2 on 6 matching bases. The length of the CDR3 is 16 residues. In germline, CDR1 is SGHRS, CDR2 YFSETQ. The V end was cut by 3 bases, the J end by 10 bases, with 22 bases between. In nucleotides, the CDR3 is TGCGCCAGCAGCTACTCCCCGGGGGTGCGAGCGGCGGAGCTGTTTTTT. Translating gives CASSYSPGVRAAELFF.

The CDR3 loop is CASSSGQGSSPLHF. Written as DNA, the CDR3 is TGCGCCAGCAGCTCGGGACAGGGAAGTTCACCCCTCCACTTT. The J gene is TRBJ1-6, the V gene TRBV5-1, with 9 bases fitting TRBD1. Trimming cost V 3 bases and J 9 bases; bases outside gene matches: 4. The CDR3 has 14 residues. Looked up from germline, CDR1 is SGHRS and CDR2 is YFSETQ.

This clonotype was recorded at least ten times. The CDR3 is CASTGGGATDTQYF. CDR3 nucleotides: TGTGCCAGCACCGGTGGGGGAGCCACAGATACGCAGTATTTT. The chain joins TRBV7-2 to TRBJ2-3, with D perhaps assigned TRBD1 or TRBD2 (5 bases each). V was shortened by 7 bases and J by 2 bases, with 13 bases between the two germline ends. The CDR3 contains 14 residues. CDR1 is SGHTA, CDR2 FQGNSA, per germline.

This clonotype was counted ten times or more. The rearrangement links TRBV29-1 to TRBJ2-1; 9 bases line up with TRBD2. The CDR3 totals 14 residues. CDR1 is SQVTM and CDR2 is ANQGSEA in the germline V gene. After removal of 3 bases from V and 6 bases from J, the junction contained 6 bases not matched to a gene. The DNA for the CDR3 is TGCAGCGTTGATAGCGGGAGTAATACCAATGAGCAGTTCTTC. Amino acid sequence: CSVDSGSNTNEQFF.

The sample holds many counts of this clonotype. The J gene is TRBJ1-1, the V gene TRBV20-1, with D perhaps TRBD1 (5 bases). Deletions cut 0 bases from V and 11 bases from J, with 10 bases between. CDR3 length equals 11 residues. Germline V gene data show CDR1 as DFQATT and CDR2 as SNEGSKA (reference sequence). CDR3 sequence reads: CSAREGGDAFF. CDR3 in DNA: TGCAGTGCTAGAGAGGGGGGGGACGCTTTCTTT.

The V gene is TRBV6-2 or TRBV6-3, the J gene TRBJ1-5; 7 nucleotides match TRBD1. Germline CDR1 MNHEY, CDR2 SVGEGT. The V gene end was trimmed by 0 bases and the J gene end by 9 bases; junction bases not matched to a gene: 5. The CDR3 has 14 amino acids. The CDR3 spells CASSYSGRGTPQHF. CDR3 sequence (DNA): TGTGCCAGCAGTTACTCGGGCAGGGGGACGCCCCAGCATTTT.

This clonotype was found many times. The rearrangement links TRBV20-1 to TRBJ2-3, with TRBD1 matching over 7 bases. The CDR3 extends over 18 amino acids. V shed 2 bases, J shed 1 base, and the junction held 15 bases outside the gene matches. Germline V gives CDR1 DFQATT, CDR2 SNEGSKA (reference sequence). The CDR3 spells CSARSSTGVFFGTDTQYF. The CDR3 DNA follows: TGCAGTGCTAGATCATCCACAGGGGTATTCTTTGGCACAGATACGCAGTATTTT.

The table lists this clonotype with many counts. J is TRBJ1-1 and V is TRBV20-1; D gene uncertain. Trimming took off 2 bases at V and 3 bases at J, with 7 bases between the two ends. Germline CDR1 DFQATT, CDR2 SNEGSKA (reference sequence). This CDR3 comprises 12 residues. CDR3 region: CSARYSDTEAFF. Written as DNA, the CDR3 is TGCAGTGCTAGATACAGTGACACTGAAGCTTTCTTT.

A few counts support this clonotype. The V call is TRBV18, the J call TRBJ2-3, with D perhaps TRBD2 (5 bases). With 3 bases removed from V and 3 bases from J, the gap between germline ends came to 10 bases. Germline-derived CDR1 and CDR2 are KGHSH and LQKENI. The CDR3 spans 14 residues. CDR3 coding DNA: TGTGCCAGCTCACCTAAAAGCGGAACAGATACGCAGTATTTT. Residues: CASSPKSGTDTQYF.

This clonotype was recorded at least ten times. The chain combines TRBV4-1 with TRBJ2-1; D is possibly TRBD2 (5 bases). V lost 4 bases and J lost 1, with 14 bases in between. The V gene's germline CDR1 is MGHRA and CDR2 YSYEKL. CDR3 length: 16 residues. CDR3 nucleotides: TGCGCCAGCAGCCGCATGGCGAGCGGATCCTACAATGAGCAGTTCTTC. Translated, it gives CASSRMASGSYNEQFF.

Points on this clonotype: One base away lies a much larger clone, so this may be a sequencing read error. This chain's CDR3 is CSAGKTGKFYERYF. The CDR3 DNA reads TGCAGTGCGGGTAAGACAGGGAAGTTCTACGAGCGGTACTTC. The chain combines TRBV20-1 with TRBJ2-7; 7 bases agree with TRBD1. The CDR3 covers 14 residues. Germline V gene sequence: CDR1 DFQATT, CDR2 SNEGSKA (reference sequence).

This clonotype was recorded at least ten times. The DNA of the CDR3 is TGTGCCAGCACTACGAGGAATAGCGGGAGCACAGATACGCAGTATTTT. The encoded protein is CASTTRNSGSTDTQYF. The chain has TRBV12-3 or TRBV12-4 and TRBJ2-3; 7 positions agree with TRBD2. The V segment lost 7 bases and the J segment 0 bases; nucleotides outside the gene matches: 10. The CDR3 is made up of 16 amino acids.

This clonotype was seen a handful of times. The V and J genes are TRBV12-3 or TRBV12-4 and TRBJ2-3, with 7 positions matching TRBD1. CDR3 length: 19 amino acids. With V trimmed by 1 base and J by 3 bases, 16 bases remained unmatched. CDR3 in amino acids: CASSLVEGGLTLMTDTQYF. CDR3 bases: TGTGCCAGCAGTTTAGTGGAAGGGGGCCTGACTCTAATGACAGATACGCAGTATTTT.

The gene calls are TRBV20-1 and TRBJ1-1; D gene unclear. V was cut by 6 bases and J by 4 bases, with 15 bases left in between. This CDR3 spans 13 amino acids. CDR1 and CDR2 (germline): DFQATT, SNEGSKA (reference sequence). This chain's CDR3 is CSAPGSLSTEAFF. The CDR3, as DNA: TGCAGTGCGCCCGGGAGCCTTAGCACTGAAGCTTTCTTT.

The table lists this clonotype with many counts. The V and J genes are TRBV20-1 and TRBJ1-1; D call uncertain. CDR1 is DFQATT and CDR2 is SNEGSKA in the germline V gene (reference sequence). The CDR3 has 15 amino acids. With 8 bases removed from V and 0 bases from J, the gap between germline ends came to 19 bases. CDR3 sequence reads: CSPKNGIVMNTEAFF. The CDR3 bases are TGCAGTCCAAAAAACGGGATTGTTATGAACACTGAAGCTTTCTTT.

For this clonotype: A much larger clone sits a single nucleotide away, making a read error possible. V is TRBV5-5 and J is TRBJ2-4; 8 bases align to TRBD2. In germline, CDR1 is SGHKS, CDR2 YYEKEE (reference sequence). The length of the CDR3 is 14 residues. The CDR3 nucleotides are TGTGCCAGCAGCCCGACGGGGGGGGCAAACAGTCAGTACTTC. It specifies CASSPTGGANSQYF.

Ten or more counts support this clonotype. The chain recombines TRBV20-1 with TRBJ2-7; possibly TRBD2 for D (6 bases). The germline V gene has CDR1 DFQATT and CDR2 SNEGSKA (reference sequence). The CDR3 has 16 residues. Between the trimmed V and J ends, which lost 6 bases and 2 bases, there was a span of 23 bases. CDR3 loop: CSALGTVLQRPYEQYF. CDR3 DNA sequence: TGCAGTGCGCTAGGGACTGTACTCCAGCGACCCTACGAGCAGTACTTC.

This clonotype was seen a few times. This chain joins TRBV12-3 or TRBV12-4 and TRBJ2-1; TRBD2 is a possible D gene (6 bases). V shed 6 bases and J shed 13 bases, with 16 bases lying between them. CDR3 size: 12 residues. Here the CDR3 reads CASSPIMGGQFF. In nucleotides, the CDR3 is TGTGCCAGCAGCCCTATAATGGGAGGTCAGTTCTTC.

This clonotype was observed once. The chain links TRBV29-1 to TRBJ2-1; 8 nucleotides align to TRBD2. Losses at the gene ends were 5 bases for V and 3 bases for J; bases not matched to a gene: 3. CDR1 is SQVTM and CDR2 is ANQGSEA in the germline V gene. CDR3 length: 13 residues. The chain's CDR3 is CSVSGRFYNEQFF. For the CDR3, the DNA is TGCAGCGTTAGCGGGAGATTCTACAATGAGCAGTTCTTC.

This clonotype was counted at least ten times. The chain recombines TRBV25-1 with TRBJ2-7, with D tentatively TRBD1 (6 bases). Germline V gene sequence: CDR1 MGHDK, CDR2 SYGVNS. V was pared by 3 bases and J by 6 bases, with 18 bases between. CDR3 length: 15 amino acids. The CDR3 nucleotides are TGTGCCAGCAGTGACGTAGGGGGATCAGGTCGCGAGCAGTACTTC. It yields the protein CASSDVGGSGREQYF.

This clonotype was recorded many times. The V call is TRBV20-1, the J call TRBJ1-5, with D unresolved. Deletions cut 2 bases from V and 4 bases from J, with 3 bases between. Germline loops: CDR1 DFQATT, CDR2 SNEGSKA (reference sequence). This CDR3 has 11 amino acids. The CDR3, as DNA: TGCAGTGCTAGAAAAAATCAGCCCCAGCATTTT. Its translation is CSARKNQPQHF.

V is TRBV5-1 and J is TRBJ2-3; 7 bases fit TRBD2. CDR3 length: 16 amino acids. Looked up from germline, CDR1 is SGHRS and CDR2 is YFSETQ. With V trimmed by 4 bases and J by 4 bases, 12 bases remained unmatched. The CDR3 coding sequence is TGCGCCAGCAGCCCACGACTAGCCTCCCTCCCAGATACGCAGTATTTT. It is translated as CASSPRLASLPDTQYF.

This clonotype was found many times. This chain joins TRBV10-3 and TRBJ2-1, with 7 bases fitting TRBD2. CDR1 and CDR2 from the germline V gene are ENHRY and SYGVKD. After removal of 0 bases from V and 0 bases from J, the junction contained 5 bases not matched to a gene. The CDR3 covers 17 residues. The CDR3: CAISESGREPSYNEQFF. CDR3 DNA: TGTGCCATCAGTGAGTCAGGGCGGGAGCCCTCCTACAATGAGCAGTTCTTC.

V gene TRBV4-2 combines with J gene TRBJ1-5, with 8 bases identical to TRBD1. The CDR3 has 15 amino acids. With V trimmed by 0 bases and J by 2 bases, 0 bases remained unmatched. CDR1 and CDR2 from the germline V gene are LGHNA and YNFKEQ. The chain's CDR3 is CASSQETGGNQPQHF. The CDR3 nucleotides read TGTGCCAGCAGCCAAGAGACAGGGGGCAATCAGCCCCAGCATTTT.

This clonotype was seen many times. The CDR3 DNA reads TGCAGTGCACTCGGGACAGTGGACCCCCATGAGCAGTTCTTC. It is translated as CSALGTVDPHEQFF. This chain joins TRBV20-1 and TRBJ2-1, with 7 bases identical to TRBD1. Germline lookup yields CDR1 DFQATT and CDR2 SNEGSKA (reference sequence). The CDR3 is 14 residues long. After removal of 6 bases from V and 8 bases from J, the junction contained 13 bases not matched to a gene.